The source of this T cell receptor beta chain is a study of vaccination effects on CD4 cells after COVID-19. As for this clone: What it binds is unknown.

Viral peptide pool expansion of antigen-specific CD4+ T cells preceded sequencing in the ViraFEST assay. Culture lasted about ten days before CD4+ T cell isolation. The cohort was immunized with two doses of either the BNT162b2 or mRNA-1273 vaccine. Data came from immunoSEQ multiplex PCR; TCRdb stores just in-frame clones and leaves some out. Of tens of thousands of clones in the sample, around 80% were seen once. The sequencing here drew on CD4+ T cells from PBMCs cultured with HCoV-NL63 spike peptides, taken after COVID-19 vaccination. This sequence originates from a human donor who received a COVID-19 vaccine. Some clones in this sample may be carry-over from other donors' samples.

The CDR3 DNA sequence: TGTGCCAGCAGCTTACCTGGGCGTCAGACCCAGTACTTC. Protein product: CASSLPGRQTQYF. J is TRBJ2-5 and V is TRBV7-3; D gene uncertain. Germline CDR1 and CDR2: SGHTA and FQGTGA. The ends were cut back, 2 bases at V and 6 bases at J, with 10 bases in the middle. The CDR3 length is 13 residues.